This T cell receptor (beta chain) was profiled in a study of resident and recirculating memory T cells in vitiligo. Overall study context: No cells were sorted; samples were homogenized just before genomic DNA extraction.

Losses at the gene ends were 6 bases for V and 0 bases for J; bases not matched to a gene: 2. The CDR3 runs 13 residues. Germline V gene sequence: CDR1 SQVTM, CDR2 ANQGSEA. Generated by immunoSEQ multiplex PCR, the TCRdb table keeps only in-frame clones and is missing some. Of roughly 42,000 clones detected, 92% appear once; the ten largest clones hold roughly 4.3%. Overall study results and limits: Sequences differed between biopsy sites and patients, suggesting private specificity.

Remarks on this clone: Its antigen is unidentified.

This sequence joins TRBV29-1 and TRBJ1-3, with 7 bases identical to TRBD1. The sequence was obtained from a male donor with vitiligo. The sample was blood. This CDR3 is CSVQGDSGNTIYF. The CDR3 DNA follows: TGCAGCGTGCAGGGGGACTCTGGAAACACCATATATTTT.